What follows is one TCR beta chain and its context. As originally analysed: The assay estimated nucleated cells by amplifying reference gene primers. Sequencing used immunoSEQ multiplex PCR; TCRdb keeps in-frame clones, though not all of them. V and J calls and clone size are given by that table; D and trimming were obtained from the DNA. The data show fewer than 350,000 clones, roughly 79% seen once. This entry belongs to a study of blood T cell repertoires in COVID-19. Across the whole study: Specimens from acute and convalescent COVID-19 originated in the United States, Italy and Spain. PBMCs, B-cell-depleted T cells, or T cells provided the cDNA or gDNA that made up the material.

The receptor's source is a woman aged 55-69 years with active or convalescent COVID-19. The sample taken for sequencing was peripheral blood.

The CDR3 DNA reads as TGTGCCAGCAGCCAAGACGTCTCTGGAAACACCATATATTTT. It encodes CASSQDVSGNTIYF. The chain employs TRBV4-2 and TRBJ1-3; D call uncertain. V was trimmed by 0 bases and J by 0 bases, leaving 3 bases between them. The CDR3 extends over 14 amino acids. Germline CDR1 and CDR2: LGHNA and YNFKEQ.